Listed here are 22 T cell receptor beta chains from one sample, sequenced in a study of memory CD4+ T cells and cytomegalovirus serostatus. Single viable CD3+CD4+CD8-CD45RO+ cells were sorted as the memory CD4+ T cells. The table came from immunoSEQ multiplex PCR; TCRdb's copy has only in-frame clones and leaves some out. The sample lists tens of thousands of clones; roughly 76% were seen once. The sample consisted of memory CD4+ T cells from blood. The receptors originated from an adult in good health and CMV-seropositive.

The chain couples TRBV5-5 to TRBJ1-5; 11 nucleotides line up with TRBD1. This CDR3 has 17 residues. V dropped 2 bases and J dropped 2; count of bases not matched to a gene: 6. Germline lookup yields CDR1 SGHKS and CDR2 YYEKEE (reference sequence). The CDR3 is CASSFGTGGLGNQPQHF. DNA for the CDR3: TGTGCCAGCAGCTTCGGGACAGGGGGATTGGGCAATCAGCCCCAGCATTTT.

CDR3 amino acids: CASSLEIRQGYGYTF. Here the CDR3 DNA reads TGTGCCAGCAGCTTAGAGATAAGGCAAGGCTATGGCTACACCTTC. The chain has TRBV5-6 and TRBJ1-2; D is undetermined. The CDR3 is made up of 15 amino acids. Per germline, CDR1 SGHDT and CDR2 YYEEEE. The V gene lost 2 bases and the J gene lost 4 bases, with 15 bases spanning the gap.

The chain recombines TRBV19 with TRBJ2-5; 10 bases map to TRBD1. There are 18 residues in the CDR3. Germline CDR1 is LNHDA and CDR2 is SQIVND (reference sequence). V trimming: 5 bases; J trimming: 1 base; junction bases outside the gene matches: 13. CDR3 DNA: TGTGCCAGTAGTTTCTACGGGACAGGGGTGATGACCCAAGAGACCCAGTACTTC. The encoded protein is CASSFYGTGVMTQETQYF.

The J gene is TRBJ1-2, the V gene TRBV6-1; D may be TRBD1 (6 bases). V was clipped by 4 bases and J by 8 bases, with 17 bases between them. This CDR3 region has 14 residues. Germline-derived CDR1 and CDR2 are MNHNS and SASEGT. CDR3 loop: CASSAQGLEGGYTF. The DNA of the CDR3 is TGTGCCAGCAGTGCCCAGGGGCTAGAAGGAGGCTACACCTTC.

This clone was counted only a few times. As DNA, the CDR3 is TGTGCCAGCAGTGCTACAGGGAATACCGGGGAGCTGTTTTTT. Protein: CASSATGNTGELFF. The V call is TRBV2, the J call TRBJ2-2; D possibly corresponds to TRBD1 (6 bases). This CDR3 region has 14 residues. CDR1 SNHLY and CDR2 FYNNEI come from the germline V gene. Trimming took 4 bases from V and 5 from J, leaving 11 bases between them. Looking up the rest from reference TRBV2 and TRBJ2-2 gives the full variable domain: EPEVTQTPSHQVTQMGQEVILRCVPISNHLYFYWYRQILGQKVEFLVSFYNNEISEKSEIFDDQFSVERPDGSNFTLKIRSTKLEDSAMYFCASSATGNTGELFFGEGSRLTVL.

The chain carries TRBV7-9 and TRBJ2-7; 14 bases line up with TRBD2. The length of the CDR3 is 17 residues. Germline CDR1 is SEHNR and CDR2 is FQNEAQ (reference sequence). Trimming cost V 1 base and J 5 bases; bases outside gene matches: 7. In DNA form, the CDR3 reads TGTGCCAGCAGCTTAGATTTGGGGACTAGCGGGAGTCACGAGCAGTACTTC. This encodes CASSLDLGTSGSHEQYF. Drawing the rest from reference TRBV7-9 and TRBJ2-7, the complete variable domain is DTGVSQNPRHKITKRGQNVTFRCDPISEHNRLYWYRQTLGQGPEFLTYFQNEAQLEKSRLLSDRFSAERPKGSFSTLEIQRTEQGDSAMYLCASSLDLGTSGSHEQYFGPGTRLTVT.

The chain couples TRBV11-2 to TRBJ1-2, with D unresolved. V was shortened by 1 base and J by 2 bases, with 8 bases between the two germline ends. CDR3 length equals 14 residues. The germline CDR1 and CDR2 sequences are SGHAT and FQNNGV. Here the CDR3 reads CASSLVVPNYGYTF. As DNA, the CDR3 is TGTGCCAGCAGCTTAGTTGTGCCCAACTATGGCTACACCTTC.

The chain is built from TRBV28 and TRBJ2-1; maybe TRBD1 (6 bases). V lost 3 bases and J 4 bases, leaving 16 bases between the germline ends. This CDR3 contains 16 residues. CDR1 and CDR2 from the germline V gene are MDHEN and SYDVKM. CDR3 sequence: CASSFRGELAYNEQFF. Here the CDR3 DNA reads TGTGCCAGCAGTTTCAGGGGTGAATTGGCTTACAATGAGCAGTTCTTC. The entire variable domain, with the rest obtained from reference TRBV28 and TRBJ2-1, is as follows: DVKVTQSSRYLVKRTGEKVFLECVQDMDHENMFWYRQDPGLGLRLIYFSYDVKMKEKGDIPEGYSVSREKKERFSLILESASTNQTSMYLCASSFRGELAYNEQFFGPGTRLTVL.

The chain has TRBV4-3 and TRBJ1-1; D call uncertain. Germline V gene lookup returns CDR1 LGHNA and CDR2 YSLEER. V was clipped by 0 bases and J by 5 bases, with 4 bases between them. The CDR3 contains 12 residues. Here the CDR3 DNA reads TGCGCCAGCAGCCAAGATCAGACTGAAGCTTTCTTT. Amino acid sequence: CASSQDQTEAFF.

The chain recombines TRBV7-3 with TRBJ2-5; TRBD2 matches at 10 bases. From germline, CDR1 is SGHTA and CDR2 FQGTGA. The CDR3 covers 15 residues. Losses at the gene ends were 5 bases for V and 3 bases for J; bases not matched to a gene: 6. The CDR3 region has the DNA TGTGCCAGCAGCCCGACTAGCGGGCCAGAAGAGACCCAGTACTTC. It yields the protein CASSPTSGPEETQYF.

The V gene is TRBV18, the J gene TRBJ2-3; 12 bases agree with TRBD2. Germline loops: CDR1 KGHSH, CDR2 LQKENI. Germline trimming cut 4 bases from V and 3 bases from J; bases unmatched to any gene: 5. The CDR3 spans 16 residues. The chain's CDR3 is CASSLQTSGGTDTQYF. The CDR3 DNA reads TGTGCCAGCTCACTCCAGACTAGCGGGGGTACAGATACGCAGTATTTT.

The chain joins TRBV7-3 to TRBJ2-1; 10 bases are a match to TRBD1. The CDR3 totals 15 residues. Germline assignment: CDR1 SGHTA and CDR2 FQGTGA. Trimming at V came to 5 bases and at J to 6 bases, leaving 7 bases not matched to a gene. The DNA of the CDR3 is TGTGCCAGCAGCACGGGACAGGGGCCCCCCAATGAGCAGTTCTTC. Encoded protein: CASSTGQGPPNEQFF. Looking up the rest from reference TRBV7-3 and TRBJ2-1 gives the full variable domain: GAGVSQTPSNKVTEKGKYVELRCDPISGHTALYWYRQSLGQGPEFLIYFQGTGAADDSGLPNDRFFAVRPEGSVSTLKIQRTERGDSAVYLCASSTGQGPPNEQFFGPGTRLTVL.

This chain joins TRBV5-1 and TRBJ1-6; TRBD1 agrees at 8 bases. Trimming took 5 bases from V and 9 from J; bases not matched to a gene: 10. The CDR3 has 15 amino acids. Germline V lookup: CDR1 SGHRS, CDR2 YFSETQ. The CDR3 reads CASRPDRASSSPLHF. As DNA, the CDR3 is TGCGCCAGCAGACCGGACAGGGCGAGTAGTTCACCCCTCCACTTT.

The chain couples TRBV11-3 to TRBJ2-2; no reliable D call. CDR3 length equals 16 residues. From germline, CDR1 is SGHNT and CDR2 YENEEA. V lost 0 bases to trimming and J lost 2 bases, with 10 bases between them. The CDR3 region is CASSLETVDNTGELFF. DNA for the CDR3: TGTGCCAGCAGCTTAGAGACCGTTGACAACACCGGGGAGCTGTTTTTT.

The CDR3 is CASSLAGLAGDPDTQYF. CDR3 coding DNA: TGTGCCAGCAGCTTAGCGGGACTAGCGGGAGACCCCGATACGCAGTATTTT. The rearrangement links TRBV7-9 to TRBJ2-3; 14 bases agree with TRBD2. The CDR3 has 17 amino acids. Germline CDR1 and CDR2: SEHNR and FQNEAQ (reference sequence). The V and J ends lost 0 bases and 6 bases, in that order; junction bases with no gene match: 5.

Many counts were recorded for this clone. The V gene is TRBV27, the J gene TRBJ1-1; perhaps TRBD1 as D (5 bases). This CDR3 region has 12 residues. Trimming removed 5 bases from V and 11 bases from J, with 15 bases in between. Looked up from germline, CDR1 is MNHEY and CDR2 is SMNVEV (reference sequence). CDR3 loop: CASSTRAGRAFF. As DNA, the CDR3 is TGTGCCAGCAGTACAAGGGCAGGGCGGGCTTTCTTT.

The gene calls are TRBV5-1 and TRBJ2-3; D is ambiguous. This CDR3 has 13 amino acids. In germline, CDR1 is SGHRS, CDR2 YFSETQ. Trimming left V 4 bases short and J 1 base short, with 7 bases between. The DNA for the CDR3 is TGCGCCAGCAGCCCCCAGGGCACAGATACGCAGTATTTT. This gives the protein CASSPQGTDTQYF.

This clone was seen a few times. The chain combines TRBV7-9 with TRBJ1-4; D may be TRBD1 (5 bases). The CDR3 contains 13 residues. CDR1 SEHNR and CDR2 FQNEAQ come from the germline V gene (reference sequence). V was pared by 5 bases and J by 10 bases, with 14 bases between. The CDR3 here is CASSLRIGGKLFF. The CDR3 nucleotides read TGTGCCAGCAGCCTCCGAATCGGGGGAAAACTGTTTTTT. Based on the CDR3 plus reference TRBV7-9 and TRBJ1-4, the full variable domain is DTGVSQNPRHKITKRGQNVTFRCDPISEHNRLYWYRQTLGQGPEFLTYFQNEAQLEKSRLLSDRFSAERPKGSFSTLEIQRTEQGDSAMYLCASSLRIGGKLFFGSGTQLSVL.

This rearrangement joins TRBV28 to TRBJ1-5; 12 bases match TRBD1. Germline V gene lookup returns CDR1 MDHEN and CDR2 SYDVKM. J lost 3 bases, V lost 6 bases, and 6 bases had no gene match. CDR3 length equals 16 residues. The CDR3 protein is CASSSGTGGYNQPQHF. Here the CDR3 DNA reads TGTGCCAGCAGCTCCGGGACAGGGGGCTACAATCAGCCCCAGCATTTT.

The V call is TRBV14, the J call TRBJ1-2, with D perhaps matching TRBD1 (5 bases). The CDR3 has 14 residues. Trimming removed 6 bases at V and 1 base at J, with 12 bases between. The germline gives CDR1 SGHDN, CDR2 FVKESK. The CDR3 spells CASSRTGRNYGYTF. The DNA for the CDR3 is TGTGCCAGCAGTCGGACGGGACGTAACTATGGCTACACCTTC.

The V call is TRBV6-5, the J call TRBJ1-2; possible D gene TRBD1, 6 bases. The germline V and J ends were trimmed by 2 bases and 2 bases, with 6 bases remaining between them. CDR3 length equals 13 residues. CDR1 and CDR2 from the germline V gene are MNHEY and SVGAGI. The CDR3 nucleotides read TGTGCCAGCAGTTACGGGACAAACTATGGCTACACCTTC. It yields the protein CASSYGTNYGYTF.

This clone was observed a single time. The CDR3 region is CASSSGFTDTQYF. For the CDR3, the DNA is TGTGCCAGCAGTTCCGGTTTCACAGATACGCAGTATTTT. The V gene is TRBV7-3, the J gene TRBJ2-3, with unresolved D. Trimming stripped 6 bases from V and 2 bases from J, with 9 bases between. The CDR3 loop spans 13 amino acids. CDR1 and CDR2 (germline): SGHTA, FQGTGA.